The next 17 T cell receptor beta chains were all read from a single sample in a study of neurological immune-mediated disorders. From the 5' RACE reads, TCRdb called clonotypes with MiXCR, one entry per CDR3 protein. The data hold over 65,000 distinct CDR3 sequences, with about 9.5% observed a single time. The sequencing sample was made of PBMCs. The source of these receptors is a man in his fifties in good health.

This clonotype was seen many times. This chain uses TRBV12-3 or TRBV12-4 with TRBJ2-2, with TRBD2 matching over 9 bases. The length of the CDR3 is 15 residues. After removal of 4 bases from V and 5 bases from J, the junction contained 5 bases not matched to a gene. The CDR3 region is CASSWGLAGTGELFF. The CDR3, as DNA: TGTGCCAGCAGTTGGGGGCTAGCGGGGACCGGGGAGCTGTTTTTT.

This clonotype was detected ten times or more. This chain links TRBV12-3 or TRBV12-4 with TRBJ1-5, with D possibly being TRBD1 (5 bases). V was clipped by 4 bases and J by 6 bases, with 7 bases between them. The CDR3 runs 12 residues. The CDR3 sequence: CASSSTVQPQHF. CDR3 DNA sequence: TGTGCCAGCAGTTCGACAGTTCAGCCCCAGCATTTT.

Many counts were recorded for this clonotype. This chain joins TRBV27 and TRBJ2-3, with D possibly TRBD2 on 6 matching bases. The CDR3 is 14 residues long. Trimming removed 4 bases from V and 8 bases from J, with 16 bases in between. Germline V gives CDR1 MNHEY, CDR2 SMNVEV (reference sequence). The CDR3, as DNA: TGTGCCAGCAGTTGGCGGGACCCCTCCCGTACGCAGTATTTT. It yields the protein CASSWRDPSRTQYF.

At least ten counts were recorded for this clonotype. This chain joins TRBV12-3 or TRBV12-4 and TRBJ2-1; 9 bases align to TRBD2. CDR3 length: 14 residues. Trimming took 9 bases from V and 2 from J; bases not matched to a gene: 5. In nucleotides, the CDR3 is TGTGCCAGTGGGAGCGGGGGGCCCTACAATGAGCAGTTCTTC. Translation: CASGSGGPYNEQFF.

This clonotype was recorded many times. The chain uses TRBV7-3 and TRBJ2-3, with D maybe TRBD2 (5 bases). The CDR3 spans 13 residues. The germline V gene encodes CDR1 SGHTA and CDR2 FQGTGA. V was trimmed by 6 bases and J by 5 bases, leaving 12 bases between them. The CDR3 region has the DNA TGTGCCAGCAGTTTGGACTGGGAAGATACGCAGTATTTT. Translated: CASSLDWEDTQYF.

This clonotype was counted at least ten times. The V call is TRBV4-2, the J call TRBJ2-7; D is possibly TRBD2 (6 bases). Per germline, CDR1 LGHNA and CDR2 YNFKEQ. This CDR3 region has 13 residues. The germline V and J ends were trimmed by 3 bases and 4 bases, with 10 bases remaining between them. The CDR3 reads CASSQGLEYEQYF. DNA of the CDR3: TGTGCCAGCAGCCAGGGACTGGAATACGAGCAGTACTTC.

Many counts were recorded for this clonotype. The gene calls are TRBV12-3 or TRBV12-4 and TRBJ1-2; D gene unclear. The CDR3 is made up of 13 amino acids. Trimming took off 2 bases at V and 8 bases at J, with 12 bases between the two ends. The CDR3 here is CASSLRGRRGYTF. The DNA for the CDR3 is TGTGCCAGCAGTTTACGCGGAAGAAGGGGCTACACCTTC.

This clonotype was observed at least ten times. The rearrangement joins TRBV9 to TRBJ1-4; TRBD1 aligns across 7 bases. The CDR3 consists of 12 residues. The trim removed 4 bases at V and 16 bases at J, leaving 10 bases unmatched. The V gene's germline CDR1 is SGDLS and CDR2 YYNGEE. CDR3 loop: CASSRRQGSPFF. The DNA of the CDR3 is TGTGCCAGCAGCCGTAGACAGGGCTCGCCGTTTTTT.

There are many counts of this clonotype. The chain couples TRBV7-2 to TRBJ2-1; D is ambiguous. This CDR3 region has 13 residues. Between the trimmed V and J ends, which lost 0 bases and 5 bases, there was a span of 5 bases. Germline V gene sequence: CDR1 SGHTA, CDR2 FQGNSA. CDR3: CASSLARDNEQFF. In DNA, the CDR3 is TGTGCCAGCAGCTTAGCCCGGGACAATGAGCAGTTCTTC. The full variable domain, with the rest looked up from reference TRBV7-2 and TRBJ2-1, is GAGVSQSPSNKVTEKGKDVELRCDPISGHTALYWYRQSLGQGLEFLIYFQGNSAPDKSGLPSDRFSAERTGGSVSTLTIQRTQQEDSAVYLCASSLARDNEQFFGPGTRLTVL.

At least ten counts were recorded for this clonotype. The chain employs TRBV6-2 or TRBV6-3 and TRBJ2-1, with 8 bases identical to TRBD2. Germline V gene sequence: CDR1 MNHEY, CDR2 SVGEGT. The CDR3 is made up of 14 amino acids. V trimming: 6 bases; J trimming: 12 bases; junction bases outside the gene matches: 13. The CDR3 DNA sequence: TGTGCCAGCAGCCTGAGGACTAGCACCGAAGGGCAGTTCTTC. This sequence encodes CASSLRTSTEGQFF.

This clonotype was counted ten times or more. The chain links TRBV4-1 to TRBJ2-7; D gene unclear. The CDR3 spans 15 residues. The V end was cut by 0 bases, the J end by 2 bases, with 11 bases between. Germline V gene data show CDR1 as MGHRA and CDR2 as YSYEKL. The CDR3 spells CASSQDTPKAYEQYF. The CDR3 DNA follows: TGCGCCAGCAGCCAAGATACCCCCAAGGCCTACGAGCAGTACTTC.

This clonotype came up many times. The CDR3 here is CSARVPGGGNTIYF. The CDR3 coding sequence is TGCAGTGCTAGAGTACCCGGGGGAGGAAACACCATATATTTT. The chain recombines TRBV20-1 with TRBJ1-3; D perhaps matches TRBD1 (5 bases). Trimming pared 1 base from V and 4 bases from J, leaving 11 bases between. CDR3 length: 14 amino acids. CDR1 and CDR2 from the germline V gene are DFQATT and SNEGSKA (reference sequence).

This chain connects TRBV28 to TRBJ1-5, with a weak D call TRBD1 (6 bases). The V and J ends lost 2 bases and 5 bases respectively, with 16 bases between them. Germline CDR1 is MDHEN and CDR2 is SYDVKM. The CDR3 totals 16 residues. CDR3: CASSLRGFRGHQPQHF. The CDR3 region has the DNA TGTGCCAGCAGTTTAAGGGGGTTCCGGGGCCATCAGCCCCAGCATTTT.

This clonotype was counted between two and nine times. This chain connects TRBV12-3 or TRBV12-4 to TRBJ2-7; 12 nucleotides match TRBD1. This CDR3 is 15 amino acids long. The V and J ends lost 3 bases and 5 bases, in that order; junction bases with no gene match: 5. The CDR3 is CASSLMGQGANEQYF. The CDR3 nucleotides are TGTGCCAGCAGTTTGATGGGACAGGGGGCTAACGAGCAGTACTTC.

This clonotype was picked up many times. The CDR3 DNA reads as TGCGCCAGCAGCCAAGTCAGTGGGGTTTCGCCCCAGCATTTT. Translation: CASSQVSGVSPQHF. This chain links TRBV4-1 with TRBJ1-5, with D uncertain. The germline gives CDR1 MGHRA, CDR2 YSYEKL. V lost 1 base and J 9 bases, leaving 13 bases between the germline ends. The CDR3 sequence is 14 residues long.

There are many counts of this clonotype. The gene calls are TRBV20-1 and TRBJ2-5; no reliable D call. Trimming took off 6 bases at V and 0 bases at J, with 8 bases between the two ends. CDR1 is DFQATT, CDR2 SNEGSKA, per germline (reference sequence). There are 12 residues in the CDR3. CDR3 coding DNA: TGCAGTGCCCCGCCCTACCAAGAGACCCAGTACTTC. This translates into CSAPPYQETQYF.

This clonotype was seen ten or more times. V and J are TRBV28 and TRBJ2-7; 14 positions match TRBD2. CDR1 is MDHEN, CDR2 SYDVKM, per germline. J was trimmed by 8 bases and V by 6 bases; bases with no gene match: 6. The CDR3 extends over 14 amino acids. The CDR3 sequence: CASREGLAGGKQYF. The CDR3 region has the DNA TGTGCCAGCAGAGAAGGACTAGCGGGGGGCAAGCAGTACTTC.